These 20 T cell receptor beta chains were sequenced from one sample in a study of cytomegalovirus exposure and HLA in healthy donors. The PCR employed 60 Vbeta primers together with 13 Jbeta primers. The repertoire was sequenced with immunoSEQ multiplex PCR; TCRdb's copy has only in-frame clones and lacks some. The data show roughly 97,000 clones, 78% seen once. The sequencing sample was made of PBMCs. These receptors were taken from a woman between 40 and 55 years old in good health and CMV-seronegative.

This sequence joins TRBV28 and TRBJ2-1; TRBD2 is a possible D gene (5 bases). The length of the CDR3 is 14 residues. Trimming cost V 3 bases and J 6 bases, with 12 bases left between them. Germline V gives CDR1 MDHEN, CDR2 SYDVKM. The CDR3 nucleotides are TGTGCCAGCAGTTTTAGAGGGCCCCCCAATGAGCAGTTCTTC. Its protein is CASSFRGPPNEQFF.

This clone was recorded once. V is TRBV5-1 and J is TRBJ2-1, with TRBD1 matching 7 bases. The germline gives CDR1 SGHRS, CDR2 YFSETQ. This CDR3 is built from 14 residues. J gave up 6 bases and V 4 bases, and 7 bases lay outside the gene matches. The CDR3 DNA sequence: TGCGCCAGCAGCCAGGGGACAGTGGCCAATGAGCAGTTCTTC. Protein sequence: CASSQGTVANEQFF.

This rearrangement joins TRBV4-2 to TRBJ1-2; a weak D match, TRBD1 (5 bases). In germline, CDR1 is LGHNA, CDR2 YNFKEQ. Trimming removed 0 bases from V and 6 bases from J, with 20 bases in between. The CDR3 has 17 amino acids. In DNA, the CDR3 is TGTGCCAGCAGCCAAGAATCTTATTGGGCAGGGAATGATGGCTACACCTTC. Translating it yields CASSQESYWAGNDGYTF.

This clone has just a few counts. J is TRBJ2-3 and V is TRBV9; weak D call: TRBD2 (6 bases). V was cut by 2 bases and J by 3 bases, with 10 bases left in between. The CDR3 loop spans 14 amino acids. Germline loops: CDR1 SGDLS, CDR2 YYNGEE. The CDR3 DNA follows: TGTGCCAGCAGCGTCCGGGACTCTACAGATACGCAGTATTTT. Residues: CASSVRDSTDTQYF.

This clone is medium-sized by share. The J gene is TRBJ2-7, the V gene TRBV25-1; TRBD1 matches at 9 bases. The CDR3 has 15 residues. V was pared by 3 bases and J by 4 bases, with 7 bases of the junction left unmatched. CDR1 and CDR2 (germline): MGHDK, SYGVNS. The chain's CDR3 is CASSDSAGQGYEQYF. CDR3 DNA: TGTGCCAGCAGTGACTCCGCGGGACAGGGTTACGAGCAGTACTTC.

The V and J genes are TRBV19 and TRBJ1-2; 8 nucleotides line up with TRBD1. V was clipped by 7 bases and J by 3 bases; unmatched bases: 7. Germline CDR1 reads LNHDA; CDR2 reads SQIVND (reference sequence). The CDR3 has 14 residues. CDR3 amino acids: CASKATGEHYGYTF. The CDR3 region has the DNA TGTGCCAGTAAGGCGACAGGGGAGCACTATGGCTACACCTTC. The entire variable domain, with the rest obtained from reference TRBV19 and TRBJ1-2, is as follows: DGGITQSPKYLFRKEGQNVTLSCEQNLNHDAMYWYRQDPGQGLRLIYYSQIVNDFQKGDIAEGYSVSREKKESFPLTVTSAQKNPTAFYLCASKATGEHYGYTFGSGTRLTVV.

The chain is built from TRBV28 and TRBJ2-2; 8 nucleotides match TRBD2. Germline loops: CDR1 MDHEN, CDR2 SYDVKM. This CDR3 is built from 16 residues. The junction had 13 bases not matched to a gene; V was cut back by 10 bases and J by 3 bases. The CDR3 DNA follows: TGTGCCACGCACGCGGGGGGTTTGGGAGACACCGGGGAGCTGTTTTTT. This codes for CATHAGGLGDTGELFF.

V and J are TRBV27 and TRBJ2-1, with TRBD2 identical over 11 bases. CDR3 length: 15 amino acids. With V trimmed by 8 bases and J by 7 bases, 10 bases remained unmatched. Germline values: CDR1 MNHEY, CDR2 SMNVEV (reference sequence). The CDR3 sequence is CASSPGASGRNEQFF. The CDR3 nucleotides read TGTGCCAGCTCGCCCGGTGCTAGCGGGAGGAATGAGCAGTTCTTC.

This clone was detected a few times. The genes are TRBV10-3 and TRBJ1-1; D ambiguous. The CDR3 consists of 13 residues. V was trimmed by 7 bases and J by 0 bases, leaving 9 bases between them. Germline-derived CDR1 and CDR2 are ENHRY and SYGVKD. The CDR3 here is CAITGYLNTEAFF. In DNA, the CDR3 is TGTGCCATCACGGGGTATCTGAACACTGAAGCTTTCTTT.

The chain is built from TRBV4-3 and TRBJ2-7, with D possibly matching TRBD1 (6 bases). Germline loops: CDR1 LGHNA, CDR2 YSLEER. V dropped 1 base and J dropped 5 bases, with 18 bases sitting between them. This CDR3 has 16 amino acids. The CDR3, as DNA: TGCGCCAGCAGCCAAGCTACAGGGAATCTATTCCACGAGCAGTACTTC. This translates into CASSQATGNLFHEQYF.

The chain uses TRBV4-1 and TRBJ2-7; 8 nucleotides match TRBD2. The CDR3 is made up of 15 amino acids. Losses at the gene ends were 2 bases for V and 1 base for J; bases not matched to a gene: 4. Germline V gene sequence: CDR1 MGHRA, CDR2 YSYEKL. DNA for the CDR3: TGCGCCAGCAGCCAACCGACTAGCGCTTCCTACGAGCAGTACTTC. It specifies CASSQPTSASYEQYF.

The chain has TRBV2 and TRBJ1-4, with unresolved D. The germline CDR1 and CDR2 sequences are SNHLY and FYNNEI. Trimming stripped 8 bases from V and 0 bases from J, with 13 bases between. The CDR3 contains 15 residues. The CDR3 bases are TGTGCCAGCCTCCTAGAAGTTGCAACTAATGAAAAACTGTTTTTT. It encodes CASLLEVATNEKLFF.

The CDR3 nucleotides read TGTGCCAGCAGTTTATCGATCGGCTACGAGCAGTACTTC. Encoded protein: CASSLSIGYEQYF. J is TRBJ2-7 and V is TRBV27; D not certain. Germline CDR1 is MNHEY and CDR2 is SMNVEV (reference sequence). The CDR3 sequence is 13 residues long. Trimming cost V 0 bases and J 3 bases, with 6 bases left between them.

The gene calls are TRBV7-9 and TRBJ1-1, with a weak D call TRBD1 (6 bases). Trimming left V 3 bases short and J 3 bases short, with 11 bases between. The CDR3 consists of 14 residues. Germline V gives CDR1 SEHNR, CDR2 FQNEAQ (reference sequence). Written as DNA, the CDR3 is TGTGCCAGCAGCTTGCCGGGGGGGCACACTGAAGCTTTCTTT. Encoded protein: CASSLPGGHTEAFF.

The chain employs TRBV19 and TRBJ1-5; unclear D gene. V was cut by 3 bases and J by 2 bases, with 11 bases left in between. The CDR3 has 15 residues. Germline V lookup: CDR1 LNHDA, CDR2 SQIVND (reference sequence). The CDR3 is CASSISGYGNQPQHF. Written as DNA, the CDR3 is TGTGCCAGTAGTATCTCAGGTTACGGCAATCAGCCCCAGCATTTT.

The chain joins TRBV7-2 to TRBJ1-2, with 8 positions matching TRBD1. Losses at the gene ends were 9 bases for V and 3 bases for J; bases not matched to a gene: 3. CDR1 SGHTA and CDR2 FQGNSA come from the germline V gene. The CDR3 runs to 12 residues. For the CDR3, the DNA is TGTGCCAGACCGGACAGGGACTATGGCTACACCTTC. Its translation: CARPDRDYGYTF.

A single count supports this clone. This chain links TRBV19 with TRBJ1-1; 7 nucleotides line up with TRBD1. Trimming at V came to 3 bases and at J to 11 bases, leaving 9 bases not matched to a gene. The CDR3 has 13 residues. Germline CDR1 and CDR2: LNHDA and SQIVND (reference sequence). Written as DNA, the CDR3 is TGTGCCAGTAGTATGGGACAGTCAGGTGCGGCTTTCTTT. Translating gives CASSMGQSGAAFF.

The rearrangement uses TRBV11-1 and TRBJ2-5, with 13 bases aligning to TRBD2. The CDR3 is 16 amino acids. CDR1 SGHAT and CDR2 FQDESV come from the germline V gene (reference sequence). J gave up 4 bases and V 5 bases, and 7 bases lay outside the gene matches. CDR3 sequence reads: CASSEGLAGKGETQYF. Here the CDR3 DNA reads TGTGCCAGCAGCGAGGGACTAGCGGGGAAGGGAGAGACCCAGTACTTC.

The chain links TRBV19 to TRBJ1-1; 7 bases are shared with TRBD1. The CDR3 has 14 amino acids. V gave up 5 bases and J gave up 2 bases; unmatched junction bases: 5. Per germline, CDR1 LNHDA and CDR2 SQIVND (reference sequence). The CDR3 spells CASSWGTANTEAFF. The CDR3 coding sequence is TGTGCCAGTAGTTGGGGGACAGCAAACACTGAAGCTTTCTTT.

The CDR3 nucleotides read TGTGCCAGCAGCTTAATAGCGGGAGCTGGGAACGAGCAGTACTTC. It specifies CASSLIAGAGNEQYF. The chain links TRBV11-2 to TRBJ2-7; 9 nucleotides agree with TRBD2. CDR1 and CDR2 (germline): SGHAT, FQNNGV. Unmatched junction bases numbered 7, after V lost 2 bases and J lost 5 bases. The CDR3 runs to 15 residues.